These 30 T cell receptor beta chains were sequenced from one sample in a study of blood T cells in healthy people across ages. A J-beta primer mix and a sample-barcoded 5' primer were used in a second PCR of about 7 to 12 cycles. TCRdb fed the 5' RACE reads into MiXCR, producing one record per CDR3 protein. The sample has almost 1 million distinct CDR3 sequences; about 51% are singletons. The sample consisted of blood. The receptor source for this set is a woman aged 55-69 years in good health.

The chain links TRBV12-3 or TRBV12-4 to TRBJ2-1, with D possibly being TRBD1 (6 bases). The J call may not be correct, given that the DNA end is closer to TRBJ2-7. CDR3 length: 15 amino acids. CDR3 amino acids: CASSPSDSSYNEQYF. In nucleotides, the CDR3 is TGTGCCAGCAGTCCCTCGGACAGCTCCTACAATGAGCAGTACTTC.

In its sample, this clonotype was seen many times. The chain uses TRBV4-1 and TRBJ2-5; 9 nucleotides line up with TRBD1. Germline V CDR1 and CDR2: MGHRA, YSYEKL. The trim removed 4 bases at V and 5 bases at J, leaving 11 bases unmatched. The length of the CDR3 is 16 residues. The DNA for the CDR3 is TGCGCCAGCAGCCGCGGGACAGGGCCTACCTTTGAGACCCAGTACTTC. This codes for CASSRGTGPTFETQYF.

The chain has TRBV29-1 and TRBJ2-5; 7 nucleotides align to TRBD1. The V gene's germline CDR1 is SQVTM and CDR2 ANQGSEA. V dropped 4 bases and J dropped 5; count of bases not matched to a gene: 7. This CDR3 has 13 residues. The CDR3 is CSVGGQVAETQYF. CDR3 nucleotide sequence: TGCAGCGTTGGTGGACAGGTCGCGGAGACCCAGTACTTC.

This clonotype was picked up many times. The chain uses TRBV10-3 and TRBJ2-5; D may match TRBD1 or TRBD2 (5 bases each). This CDR3 has 15 residues. The V end was cut by 4 bases, the J end by 5 bases, with 17 bases between. Germline V lookup: CDR1 ENHRY, CDR2 SYGVKD. The CDR3 region is CAISGSKGPGETQYF. CDR3 bases: TGTGCCATCAGTGGATCGAAGGGGCCGGGGGAGACCCAGTACTTC.

The J gene is TRBJ2-3, the V gene TRBV7-8; D perhaps matches TRBD1 (8 bases). Trimming pared 5 bases from V and 4 bases from J, leaving 19 bases between. CDR3 size: 16 residues. Looked up from germline, CDR1 is SGHVS and CDR2 is FQNEAQ. The CDR3 spells CASSARDRGGADTQYF. CDR3 nucleotide sequence: TGTGCCAGCAGCGCAAGAGACAGGGGAGGGGCAGATACGCAGTATTTT.

The chain has TRBV20-1 and TRBJ2-1; 8 bases map to TRBD2. Trimming at V came to 2 bases and at J to 2 bases, leaving 8 bases not matched to a gene. Looked up from germline, CDR1 is DFQATT and CDR2 is SNEGSKA (reference sequence). The CDR3 sequence is 16 residues long. The CDR3 nucleotides are TGCAGTGCTAGAAGGGTAGCGGGGTCCACCTACAATGAGCAGTTCTTC. Translation gives CSARRVAGSTYNEQFF.

The chain recombines TRBV21-1 with TRBJ2-7; the D call TRBD1 from the table was never checked on the DNA. TRBV21-1 is a recognized pseudogene. This CDR3 region has 16 residues. CDR3 coding DNA: TGTGCCAGCAGCAAAGACAGGGGCCCTACAACGGGCAAGCAGTACTTC. It yields the protein CASSKDRGPTTGKQYF.

The rearrangement links TRBV20-1 to TRBJ2-5; D is uncertain. V was clipped by 7 bases and J by 9 bases, with 18 bases between them. Germline-derived CDR1 and CDR2 are DFQATT and SNEGSKA (reference sequence). The CDR3 runs 12 residues. CDR3 protein: CSVAASLSAQYF. CDR3 bases: TGCAGTGTAGCCGCTAGTCTTTCGGCCCAGTACTTC.

The chain carries TRBV18 and TRBJ2-7, with 9 bases identical to TRBD2. J was trimmed by 5 bases and V by 3 bases; bases with no gene match: 5. The germline gives CDR1 KGHSH, CDR2 LQKENI. The CDR3 runs to 14 residues. In DNA form, the CDR3 reads TGTGCCAGCTCACCGGGACTAGCTCAGGACGAGCAGTACTTC. Translated: CASSPGLAQDEQYF.

The chain uses TRBV9 and TRBJ2-3; D may be TRBD1 (6 bases). CDR1 and CDR2 from the germline V gene are SGDLS and YYNGEE. Between the trimmed V and J ends, which lost 3 bases and 3 bases, there was a span of 17 bases. The CDR3 loop spans 16 amino acids. The CDR3 bases are TGTGCCAGCAGCGGGAGGATCAGGGGACGAACAGATACGCAGTATTTT. It codes for CASSGRIRGRTDTQYF.

The chain uses TRBV7-9 and TRBJ1-2, with a possible D match to TRBD1 (6 bases). V was clipped by 4 bases and J by 7 bases, with 22 bases between them. The germline V gene has CDR1 SEHNR and CDR2 FQNEAQ (reference sequence). The CDR3 spans 16 residues. CDR3: CASSSIGGGASGGYTF. The CDR3 DNA follows: TGTGCCAGCAGCTCCATAGGGGGGGGCGCTTCCGGTGGCTACACCTTC.

The chain joins TRBV12-3 or TRBV12-4 to TRBJ2-1; 7 bases are shared with TRBD2. Losses at the gene ends were 6 bases for V and 4 bases for J; bases not matched to a gene: 15. CDR3 length equals 17 residues. DNA for the CDR3: TGTGCCAGCAGCCGACCCTACGGGCTAGCGGATTACAATGAGCAGTTCTTC. Translating it yields CASSRPYGLADYNEQFF.

The chain recombines TRBV7-2 with TRBJ2-3; D is unclear. CDR1 SGHTA and CDR2 FQGNSA come from the germline V gene. This CDR3 comprises 13 residues. Trimming took 6 bases from V and 3 from J, leaving 10 bases between them. The CDR3 nucleotides read TGTGCCAGCAGTACTTTCAGTACAGATACGCAGTATTTT. Protein product: CASSTFSTDTQYF.

The chain combines TRBV6-2 or TRBV6-3 with TRBJ1-5; maybe TRBD1 (5 bases). CDR3 length: 15 residues. The germline V gene has CDR1 MNHEY and CDR2 SVGEGT. With 2 bases removed from V and 4 bases from J, the gap between germline ends came to 12 bases. The CDR3: CASSYQGRGNQPQHF. CDR3 DNA sequence: TGTGCCAGCAGTTACCAAGGGAGGGGAAATCAGCCCCAGCATTTT.

This chain joins TRBV4-1 and TRBJ2-1; no firm D call. The CDR3 contains 14 residues. Trimming shortened V by 5 bases and J by 9 bases, and 17 bases separated the two germline ends. Per the germline V gene, CDR1 is MGHRA and CDR2 is YSYEKL. CDR3 nucleotide sequence: TGCGCCAGCAGCTTTCACCTCGAGCAGACTGAGCAGTTCTTC. Protein product: CASSFHLEQTEQFF.

This clonotype has only a few counts. The V call is TRBV12-3 or TRBV12-4, the J call TRBJ2-3, with TRBD1 identical over 9 bases. The CDR3 loop spans 14 amino acids. V lost 6 bases and J lost 5; bases outside the gene matches: 6. Here the CDR3 reads CASSGTGRVDTQYF. DNA for the CDR3: TGTGCCAGCAGCGGGACAGGGCGGGTAGATACGCAGTATTTT.

This chain joins TRBV18 and TRBJ2-3, with 9 positions matching TRBD1. The germline gives CDR1 KGHSH, CDR2 LQKENI. The CDR3 extends over 16 amino acids. Germline trimming cut 3 bases from V and 3 bases from J; bases unmatched to any gene: 7. The chain's CDR3 is CASSPKQGAGTDTQYF. CDR3 DNA sequence: TGTGCCAGCTCACCGAAACAGGGGGCCGGGACAGATACGCAGTATTTT. Combining the CDR3 with reference TRBV18 and TRBJ2-3 gives the whole variable domain NAGVMQNPRHLVRRRGQEARLRCSPMKGHSHVYWYRQLPEEGLKFMVYLQKENIIDESGMPKERFSAEFPKEGPSILRIQQVVRGDSAAYFCASSPKQGAGTDTQYFGPGTRLTVL.

The V call is TRBV10-1, the J call TRBJ2-3; tentative D call: TRBD2 (6 bases). Trimming removed 3 bases from V and 14 bases from J, with 18 bases in between. Germline CDR1 WNHNN, CDR2 SYGVQD (reference sequence). CDR3 size: 13 residues. CDR3 sequence (DNA): TGCGCCAGCAGTGACGGGCCGACTAGTCCGGTGTATTTT. It yields the protein CASSDGPTSPVYF.

The chain combines TRBV2 with TRBJ2-7, with D possibly being TRBD1 (6 bases). The CDR3 consists of 13 residues. Germline loops: CDR1 SNHLY, CDR2 FYNNEI. With 6 bases removed from V and 3 bases from J, the gap between germline ends came to 12 bases. Here the CDR3 reads CASSYMDSYEQYF. DNA for the CDR3: TGTGCCAGCAGCTACATGGACAGCTACGAGCAGTACTTC. The entire variable domain, with the rest obtained from reference TRBV2 and TRBJ2-7, is as follows: EPEVTQTPSHQVTQMGQEVILRCVPISNHLYFYWYRQILGQKVEFLVSFYNNEISEKSEIFDDQFSVERPDGSNFTLKIRSTKLEDSAMYFCASSYMDSYEQYFGPGTRLTVT.

This chain connects TRBV29-1 to TRBJ2-1; 7 positions agree with TRBD2. The CDR3 is 14 amino acids. CDR1 is SQVTM, CDR2 ANQGSEA, per germline. V gave up 6 bases and J gave up 7 bases; unmatched junction bases: 12. The CDR3 DNA reads as TGCAGCGTGCCCCTTAGATGGCGGGGGAATGAGCAGTTCTTC. Its translation is CSVPLRWRGNEQFF.

The chain has TRBV20-1 and TRBJ2-7, with D tentatively TRBD1 or TRBD2 (6 bases each). The CDR3 extends over 16 amino acids. Germline assignment: CDR1 DFQATT and CDR2 SNEGSKA (reference sequence). V was pared by 1 base and J by 3 bases, with 19 bases between. The chain's CDR3 is CSARGGAKSPNYEQYF. In DNA form, the CDR3 reads TGCAGTGCTAGAGGGGGGGCTAAGTCCCCGAACTACGAGCAGTACTTC.

The chain joins TRBV28 to TRBJ2-3, with 8 bases matching TRBD1. The CDR3 contains 15 residues. The ends lost 3 bases at V and 4 bases at J; junction bases unmatched: 6. The germline V gene encodes CDR1 MDHEN and CDR2 SYDVKM. CDR3 residues: CASSFSQGAADTQYF. CDR3 nucleotide sequence: TGTGCCAGCAGTTTTTCTCAGGGGGCGGCAGATACGCAGTATTTT.

The CDR3 region is CASSPGGSGSGQETQYF. The CDR3 DNA is TGTGCCAGCAGTCCCGGGGGTAGCGGGAGCGGACAAGAGACCCAGTACTTC. The chain links TRBV27 to TRBJ2-5; 9 nucleotides agree with TRBD2. The V gene's germline CDR1 is MNHEY and CDR2 SMNVEV (reference sequence). The CDR3 loop spans 17 amino acids. The V gene end was trimmed by 5 bases and the J gene end by 2 bases; junction bases not matched to a gene: 12.

The chain has TRBV29-1 and TRBJ2-3; D possibly corresponds to TRBD1 (5 bases). Trimming removed 7 bases from V and 3 bases from J, with 17 bases in between. Germline CDR1 reads SQVTM; CDR2 reads ANQGSEA. CDR3 length: 14 amino acids. The CDR3 loop is CSGTWGQTTDTQYF. CDR3 sequence (DNA): TGCAGCGGGACGTGGGGCCAGACAACAGATACGCAGTATTTT.

The J gene is TRBJ2-1, the V gene TRBV20-1; TRBD2 agrees at 10 bases. The last part of the DNA fits TRBJ2-7 better; the J call may be wrong. CDR3 length equals 14 residues. CDR1 is DFQATT and CDR2 is SNEGSKA in the germline V gene (reference sequence). The CDR3 DNA reads TGCAGTGCTTTTAGCGGGAGGCCCTACGAGGAGCAGTACTTC. Its translation: CSAFSGRPYEEQYF.

V gene TRBV10-3 combines with J gene TRBJ2-7; D is undetermined. V gave up 0 bases and J gave up 1 base, with 7 bases separating them. The CDR3 is 14 residues long. CDR1 ENHRY and CDR2 SYGVKD come from the germline V gene. DNA for the CDR3: TGTGCCATCAGTGAGTCGTCAACTTCCTACGAGCAGTACTTC. It codes for CAISESSTSYEQYF.

This rearrangement joins TRBV20-1 to TRBJ2-3; 9 nucleotides agree with TRBD1. J lost 7 bases, V lost 4 bases, and 6 bases had no gene match. The CDR3 contains 13 residues. Looked up from germline, CDR1 is DFQATT and CDR2 is SNEGSKA (reference sequence). This CDR3 is CSANRQGVNTQYF. The CDR3, as DNA: TGCAGTGCTAACCGACAGGGGGTGAATACGCAGTATTTT.

This clonotype was found a few times. V usage is TRBV5-1 and J usage is TRBJ2-1; D call uncertain. V gave up 4 bases and J gave up 5 bases, with 13 bases separating them. This CDR3 spans 14 amino acids. Germline CDR1 and CDR2: SGHRS and YFSETQ. The CDR3 nucleotides read TGCGCCAGCAGCCTACCTTCCGCGAACAATGAGCAGTTCTTC. This gives the protein CASSLPSANNEQFF.

CDR3 amino acids: CASSLVNFPYGYTF. CDR3 in DNA: TGTGCCAGCAGCTTAGTGAATTTTCCCTATGGCTACACCTTC. This chain uses TRBV13 with TRBJ1-2, with D uncertain. The CDR3 is made up of 14 amino acids. CDR1 is PRHDT, CDR2 FYEKMQ, per germline (reference sequence). V was trimmed by 1 base and J by 4 bases, leaving 10 bases between them. Drawing the rest from reference TRBV13 and TRBJ1-2, the complete variable domain is AAGVIQSPRHLIKEKRETATLKCYPIPRHDTVYWYQQGPGQDPQFLISFYEKMQSDKGSIPDRFSAQQFSDYHSELNMSSLELGDSALYFCASSLVNFPYGYTFGSGTRLTVV.

This clonotype was observed a few times. The chain couples TRBV3-1 to TRBJ2-4; 7 positions agree with TRBD1. V shed 1 base, J shed 5 bases, and the junction held 5 bases outside the gene matches. Per germline, CDR1 LGHDT and CDR2 YNNKEL (reference sequence). The CDR3 covers 15 residues. For the CDR3, the DNA is TGTGCCAGCAGCCAAGGGACAGGCGGACAAAACATTCAGTACTTC. It specifies CASSQGTGGQNIQYF. The variable domain in full, with the rest retrieved from reference TRBV3-1 and TRBJ2-4, is DTAVSQTPKYLVTQMGNDKSIKCEQNLGHDTMYWYKQDSKKFLKIMFSYNNKELIINETVPNRFSPKSPDKAHLNLHINSLELGDSAVYFCASSQGTGGQNIQYFGAGTRLSVL.